This TCR beta chain is drawn from a study of blood T cell repertoires in COVID-19. Study information: From T cells, B-cell-depleted T cells, or PBMCs came the material, which was cDNA or gDNA.

Libraries were prepared by immunoSEQ multiplex PCR; TCRdb keeps only in-frame clonotypes and omits some of them. Of some 220,000 clones detected, about 83% appear once; the ten largest clones hold 1.3%. Trimming stripped 3 bases from V and 4 bases from J, with 9 bases between. The CDR3 length is 13 residues. The Seattle patients, enrolled during active infection, were followed longitudinally. The sample comprised peripheral blood. The rearrangement links TRBV12-3 or TRBV12-4 to TRBJ1-1; possible D gene TRBD1, 5 bases. This sequence originates from a woman in her twenties or thirties with COVID-19, enrolled during active disease. Written as DNA, the CDR3 is TGTGCCAGCAGTTTCCGCGGGGGCACTGAAGCTTTCTTT. Residues: CASSFRGGTEAFF.